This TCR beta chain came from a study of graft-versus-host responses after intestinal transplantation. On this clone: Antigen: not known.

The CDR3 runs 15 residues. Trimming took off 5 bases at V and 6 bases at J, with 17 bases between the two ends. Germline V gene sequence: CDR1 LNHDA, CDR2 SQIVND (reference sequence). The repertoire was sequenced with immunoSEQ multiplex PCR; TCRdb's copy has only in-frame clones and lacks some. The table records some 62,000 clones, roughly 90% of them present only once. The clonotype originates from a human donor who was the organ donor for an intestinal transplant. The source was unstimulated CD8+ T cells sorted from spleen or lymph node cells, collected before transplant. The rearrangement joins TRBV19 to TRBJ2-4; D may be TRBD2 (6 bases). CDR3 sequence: CASSSSTGRGNIQYF. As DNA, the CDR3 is TGTGCCAGTAGTTCCAGCACCGGGCGGGGAAACATTCAGTACTTC.